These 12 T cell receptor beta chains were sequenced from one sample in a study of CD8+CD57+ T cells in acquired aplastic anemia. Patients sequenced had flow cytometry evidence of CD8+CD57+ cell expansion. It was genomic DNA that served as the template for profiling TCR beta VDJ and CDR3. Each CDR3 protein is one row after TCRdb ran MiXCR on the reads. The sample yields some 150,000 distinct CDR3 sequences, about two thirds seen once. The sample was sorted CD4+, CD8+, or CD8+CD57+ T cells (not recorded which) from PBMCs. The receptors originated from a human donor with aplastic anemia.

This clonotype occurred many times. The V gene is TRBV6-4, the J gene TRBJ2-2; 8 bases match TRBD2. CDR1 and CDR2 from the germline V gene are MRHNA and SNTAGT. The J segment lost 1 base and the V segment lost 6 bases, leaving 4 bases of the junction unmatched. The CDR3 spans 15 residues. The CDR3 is CASSASGGNTGELFF. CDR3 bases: TGTGCCAGCAGCGCGAGCGGGGGGAACACCGGGGAGCTGTTTTTT.

CDR3 amino acids: CASSWLAGGVETQYF. In nucleotides, the CDR3 is TGTGCCAGCAGCTGGTTAGCGGGAGGAGTGGAGACCCAGTACTTC. The J gene is TRBJ2-5, the V gene TRBV7-2; 10 bases fit TRBD2. The V gene end was trimmed by 4 bases and the J gene end by 5 bases; junction bases not matched to a gene: 7. There are 15 residues in the CDR3. Germline V gene sequence: CDR1 SGHTA, CDR2 FQGNSA.

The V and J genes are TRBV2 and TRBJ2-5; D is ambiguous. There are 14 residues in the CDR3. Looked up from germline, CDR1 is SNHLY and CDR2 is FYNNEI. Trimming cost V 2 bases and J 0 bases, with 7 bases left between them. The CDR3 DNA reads TGTGCCAGCAGTGAAATAAGTAACCAAGAGACCCAGTACTTC. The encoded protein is CASSEISNQETQYF.

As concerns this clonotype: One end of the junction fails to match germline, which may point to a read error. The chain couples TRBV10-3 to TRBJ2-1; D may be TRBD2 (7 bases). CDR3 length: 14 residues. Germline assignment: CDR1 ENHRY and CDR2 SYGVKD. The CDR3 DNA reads TGTGCCACCAGTCTAGGGGGGGCCTACAGGGAGCAGTTCTTC. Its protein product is CATSLGGAYREQFF.

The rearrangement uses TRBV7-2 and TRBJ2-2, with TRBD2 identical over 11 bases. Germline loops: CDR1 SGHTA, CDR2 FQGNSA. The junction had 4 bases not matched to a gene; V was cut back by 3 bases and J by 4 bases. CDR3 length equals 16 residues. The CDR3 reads CASSFPGTSGTGELFF. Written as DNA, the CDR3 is TGTGCCAGCAGCTTTCCCGGGACTAGCGGCACCGGGGAGCTGTTTTTT.

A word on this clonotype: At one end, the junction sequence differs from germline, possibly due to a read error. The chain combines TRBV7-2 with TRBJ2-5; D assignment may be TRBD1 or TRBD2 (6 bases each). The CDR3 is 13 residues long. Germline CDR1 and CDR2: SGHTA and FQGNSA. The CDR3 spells CASNLGGQETQYF. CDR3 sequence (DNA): TGTGCCAGCAACTTAGGGGGGCAAGAGACCCAGTACTTC. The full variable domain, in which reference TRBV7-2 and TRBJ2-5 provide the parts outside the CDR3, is GAGVSQSPSNKVTEKGKDVELRCDPISGHTALYWYRQSLGQGLEFLIYFQGNSAPDKSGLPSDRFSAERTGGSVSTLTIQRTQQEDSAVYLCASNLGGQETQYFGPGTRLLVL.

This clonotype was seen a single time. The CDR3, as DNA: TGTGCCAGCAGTCCAGACTCGAGCAATGAGCAGTTCTTC. Its protein product is CASSPDSSNEQFF. The V call is TRBV2, the J call TRBJ2-1; D uncertain. The CDR3 contains 13 residues. Germline V gene sequence: CDR1 SNHLY, CDR2 FYNNEI. With 5 bases removed from V and 6 bases from J, the gap between germline ends came to 11 bases. The entire variable domain, with the rest obtained from reference TRBV2 and TRBJ2-1, is as follows: EPEVTQTPSHQVTQMGQEVILRCVPISNHLYFYWYRQILGQKVEFLVSFYNNEISEKSEIFDDQFSVERPDGSNFTLKIRSTKLEDSAMYFCASSPDSSNEQFFGPGTRLTVL.

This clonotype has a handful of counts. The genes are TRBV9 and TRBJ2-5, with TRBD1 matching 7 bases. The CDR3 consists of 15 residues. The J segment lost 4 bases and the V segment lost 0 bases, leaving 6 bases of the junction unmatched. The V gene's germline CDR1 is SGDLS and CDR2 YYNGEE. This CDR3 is CASSVETGITETQYF. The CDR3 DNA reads TGTGCCAGCAGCGTAGAGACAGGGATCACAGAGACCCAGTACTTC.

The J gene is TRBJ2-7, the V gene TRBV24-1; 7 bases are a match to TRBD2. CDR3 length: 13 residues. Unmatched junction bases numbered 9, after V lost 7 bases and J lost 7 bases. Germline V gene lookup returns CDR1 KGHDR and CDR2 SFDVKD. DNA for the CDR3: TGTGCCACCAGCCCAGGGACTACGGGGGAGCAGTACTTC. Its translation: CATSPGTTGEQYF.

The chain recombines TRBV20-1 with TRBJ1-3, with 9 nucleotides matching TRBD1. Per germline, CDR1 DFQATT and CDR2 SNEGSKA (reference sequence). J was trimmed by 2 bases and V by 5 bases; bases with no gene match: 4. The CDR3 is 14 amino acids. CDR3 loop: CSAPGTGTGNTIYF. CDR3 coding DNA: TGCAGTGCTCCCGGGACAGGGACTGGAAACACCATATATTTT.

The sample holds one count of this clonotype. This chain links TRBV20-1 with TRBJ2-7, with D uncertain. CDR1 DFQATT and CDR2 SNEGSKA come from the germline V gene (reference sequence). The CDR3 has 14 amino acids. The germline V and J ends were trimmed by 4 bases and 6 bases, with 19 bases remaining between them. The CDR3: CSAKSITPFGEQYF. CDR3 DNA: TGCAGTGCTAAATCCATTACTCCTTTCGGCGAGCAGTACTTC.

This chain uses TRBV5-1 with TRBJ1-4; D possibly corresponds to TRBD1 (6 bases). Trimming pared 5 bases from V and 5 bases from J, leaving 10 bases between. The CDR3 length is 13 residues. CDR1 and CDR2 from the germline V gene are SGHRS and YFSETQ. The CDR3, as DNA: TGCGCCAGCAGATACGGACAGAATGAAAAACTGTTTTTT. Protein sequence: CASRYGQNEKLFF.